Presented here are 16 T cell receptor beta chains from one specimen sequenced in a study of Graves' ophthalmopathy and Graves' hyperthyroidism. Transcripts of RNA were the source for amplifying TCR beta CDR3 regions. The library came from an HTBI-primed first-round RT-PCR and a second-round multiplex PCR. TCRdb analysed the multiplex PCR reads with MiXCR anew, one entry per CDR3 protein. Of 450,000 or so distinct CDR3 sequences listed, approximately 15% are singletons. The sequencing input was blood. The receptors come from a woman aged 30 to 39 with Graves' ophthalmopathy.

This clonotype came up many times. The V gene is TRBV14, the J gene TRBJ1-1, with D tentatively TRBD1 (6 bases). Germline assignment: CDR1 SGHDN and CDR2 FVKESK. V shed 2 bases and J shed 2 bases, with 12 bases lying between them. The CDR3 sequence is 15 residues long. The CDR3 DNA reads TGTGCCAGCAGCCAATACTACAGGGATAACACTGAAGCTTTCTTT. This translates into CASSQYYRDNTEAFF.

This clonotype was counted at least ten times. The chain has TRBV6-5 and TRBJ2-4; D is unclear. The CDR3 sequence is 14 residues long. Trimming took off 5 bases at V and 0 bases at J, with 8 bases between the two ends. CDR1 is MNHEY and CDR2 is SVGAGI in the germline V gene. The CDR3 coding sequence is TGTGCCAGCAGTAACAACCTAGCCAAAAACATTCAGTACTTC. Translating it yields CASSNNLAKNIQYF.

Ten or more counts support this clonotype. Relative to the germline gene, one junction end is altered; a read error may explain this. This chain uses TRBV28 with TRBJ2-7; a weak D match, TRBD1 (6 bases). The CDR3 spans 14 residues. Germline V gene lookup returns CDR1 MDHEN and CDR2 SYDVKM. The CDR3 bases are TGCGCCAGCAGTCGCCCCGGCAGGGGAAACGAGCAGTACTTC. This encodes CASSRPGRGNEQYF.

This clonotype came up many times. CDR3 amino acids: CASSPHILAAQQETQYF. CDR3 bases: TGTGCCAGCAGCCCTCACATCCTGGCAGCGCAACAAGAGACCCAGTACTTC. The V call is TRBV5-5, the J call TRBJ2-5; unclear D gene. The V end was cut by 4 bases, the J end by 2 bases, with 21 bases between. Germline lookup yields CDR1 SGHKS and CDR2 YYEKEE (reference sequence). The CDR3 consists of 17 residues.

This clonotype was found many times. The rearrangement uses TRBV30 and TRBJ1-2, with a weak D call TRBD1 (6 bases). The CDR3 consists of 12 residues. Between the trimmed V and J ends, which lost 1 base and 7 bases, there was a span of 10 bases. Germline V CDR1 and CDR2: GTSNPN, SVGIG (reference sequence). The DNA of the CDR3 is TGTGCCTGGAGTGGCGGGGGCGTTGGCTACACCTTC. This translates into CAWSGGGVGYTF.

Note on this clonotype: The junction departs from the called germline gene at one end, perhaps through a read error. V gene TRBV6-1 combines with J gene TRBJ2-5; 10 nucleotides line up with TRBD2. The CDR3 extends over 14 amino acids. Germline V gene lookup returns CDR1 MNHNS and CDR2 SASEGT. The CDR3 reads CASTPSGSRETQDF. In DNA, the CDR3 is TGTGCCAGCACGCCTAGCGGGAGTAGGGAGACCCAGGACTTC.

At least ten counts were recorded for this clonotype. The chain carries TRBV6-5 and TRBJ1-1, with D unresolved. Looked up from germline, CDR1 is MNHEY and CDR2 is SVGAGI. The V end lost 0 bases, the J end lost 0 bases, and 14 bases lay between the germline ends. The CDR3 totals 17 residues. Written as DNA, the CDR3 is TGTGCCAGCAGTTACTCGTATCGGAAAGTCTTGAACACTGAAGCTTTCTTT. Protein product: CASSYSYRKVLNTEAFF.

The chain recombines TRBV6-5 with TRBJ1-1; D gene unclear. Germline V gene sequence: CDR1 MNHEY, CDR2 SVGAGI. This CDR3 contains 14 residues. V dropped 4 bases and J dropped 2 bases, with 11 bases sitting between them. CDR3 bases: TGTGCCAGCAGTTCCGTGGGTAGTAACACTGAAGCTTTCTTT. Translating it yields CASSSVGSNTEAFF.

This clonotype was seen repeatedly, ten times or more. V and J are TRBV2 and TRBJ1-6; tentative D call: TRBD1 (6 bases). CDR1 is SNHLY, CDR2 FYNNEI, per germline. The CDR3 loop spans 15 amino acids. Between the trimmed V and J ends, which lost 5 bases and 9 bases, there was a span of 17 bases. The CDR3 protein is CASSTVVTGSSPLHF. CDR3 nucleotide sequence: TGTGCCAGCAGTACGGTTGTAACAGGGAGTTCACCCCTCCACTTT.

The chain has TRBV12-3 or TRBV12-4 and TRBJ2-7; 11 bases are shared with TRBD1. The CDR3 contains 14 residues. V lost 3 bases and J lost 5; bases outside the gene matches: 3. The DNA of the CDR3 is TGTGCCAGCAGTTTCCGGACAGGGGGCAACGAGCAGTACTTC. Translated: CASSFRTGGNEQYF.

This chain connects TRBV20-1 to TRBJ2-7; 7 bases align to TRBD1. The CDR3 extends over 13 amino acids. Trimming removed 5 bases from V and 5 bases from J; junction bases left unmatched: 9. CDR1 and CDR2 (germline): DFQATT, SNEGSKA (reference sequence). The CDR3 nucleotides are TGCAGTGCTGCCCCCTCGGGACAGCACGAGCAGTACTTC. Its protein product is CSAAPSGQHEQYF.

This clonotype was detected many times. CDR3 sequence (DNA): TGTGCCAGCAGTTTCTCGACTAGCGGGATTCGTGACGGGACGTACGAGCAGTACTTC. Its translation: CASSFSTSGIRDGTYEQYF. The V and J genes are TRBV28 and TRBJ2-7, with 11 positions matching TRBD2. CDR1 and CDR2 from the germline V gene are MDHEN and SYDVKM. CDR3 length: 19 residues. V shed 3 bases and J 4 bases; nucleotides not matched to a gene: 17.

This clonotype was observed at least ten times. V usage is TRBV19 and J usage is TRBJ1-5; tentative D call: TRBD1 (5 bases). Trimming removed 6 bases at V and 0 bases at J, with 12 bases between. Germline loops: CDR1 LNHDA, CDR2 SQIVND (reference sequence). The CDR3 extends over 15 amino acids. CDR3 sequence: CASSPDSGSNQPQHF. For the CDR3, the DNA is TGTGCCAGTAGCCCCGACAGTGGTAGCAATCAGCCCCAGCATTTT. Full variable domain (rest looked up from reference TRBV19 and TRBJ1-5): DGGITQSPKYLFRKEGQNVTLSCEQNLNHDAMYWYRQDPGQGLRLIYYSQIVNDFQKGDIAEGYSVSREKKESFPLTVTSAQKNPTAFYLCASSPDSGSNQPQHFGDGTRLSIL.

This clonotype has a count of ten or more. This chain connects TRBV6-1 to TRBJ1-1; 10 bases fit TRBD1. The CDR3 runs 15 residues. J lost 6 bases, V lost 3 bases, and 7 bases had no gene match. The V gene's germline CDR1 is MNHNS and CDR2 SASEGT. In DNA, the CDR3 is TGTGCCAGCAGTGAGTTGGGACAGGGGAAGGCTGAAGCTTTCTTT. It yields the protein CASSELGQGKAEAFF.

The chain carries TRBV9 and TRBJ1-2, with 9 bases that match TRBD1. CDR1 SGDLS and CDR2 YYNGEE come from the germline V gene. The CDR3 has 16 residues. The ends lost 0 bases at V and 2 bases at J; junction bases unmatched: 5. The CDR3 bases are TGTGCCAGCAGCGTAGTAGACACAGGGGGCAACTATGGCTACACCTTC. As protein: CASSVVDTGGNYGYTF.

In regard to this clonotype: This may come from a read error, since a much larger clone is one base off. The chain couples TRBV18 to TRBJ2-4; tentative D call: TRBD2 (6 bases). V was cut by 2 bases and J by 9 bases, with 17 bases left in between. This CDR3 region has 15 residues. Germline loops: CDR1 KGHSH, CDR2 LQKENI. This chain's CDR3 is CASSPGGTYNSIQYF. The CDR3 DNA reads TGTGCCAGCTCACCAGGCGGGACCTACAACTCCATTCAGTACTTC.